These 8 T cell receptor beta chains were sequenced from one sample in a study of T cell therapy after organ transplantation. Time point described: 20-29 weeks after completion of therapy. The antigens of these receptors remain unknown. Sequenced by immunoSEQ multiplex PCR; TCRdb stores in-frame clones only, minus some. Of about 20,000 clones in the sample, less than 90% were seen once. Sequences were derived from CD8+ T cells from blood, sampled after autologous CMV-specific T cell therapy. The receptors here all came from a human patient who had received a solid organ transplant and had CMV disease. Some T cells may originate from the graft donor.

This chain links TRBV27 with TRBJ1-1; D not resolved. Trimming left V 2 bases short and J 5 bases short, with 12 bases between. The CDR3 length is 14 residues. Germline-derived CDR1 and CDR2 are MNHEY and SMNVEV (reference sequence). This CDR3 is CASSLVEGRTEAFF. As DNA, the CDR3 is TGTGCCAGCAGTTTAGTTGAGGGTCGGACTGAAGCTTTCTTT.

The chain links TRBV2 to TRBJ2-2, with 10 positions matching TRBD1. Germline trimming cut 7 bases from V and 4 bases from J; bases unmatched to any gene: 3. Germline CDR1 is SNHLY and CDR2 is FYNNEI. This CDR3 spans 14 amino acids. The CDR3 nucleotides are TGTGCCAGCATCAGGACAGGGGGCACCGGGGAGCTGTTTTTT. Its translation is CASIRTGGTGELFF.

The chain carries TRBV27 and TRBJ2-2; 7 bases align to TRBD1. This CDR3 has 15 amino acids. After removal of 6 bases from V and 2 bases from J, the junction contained 6 bases not matched to a gene. Germline V lookup: CDR1 MNHEY, CDR2 SMNVEV (reference sequence). This CDR3 is CASRTTGVNTGELFF. DNA for the CDR3: TGTGCCAGCAGAACCACAGGGGTAAACACCGGGGAGCTGTTTTTT.

V usage is TRBV7-6 and J usage is TRBJ2-7; 7 nucleotides line up with TRBD1. CDR3 size: 14 residues. V gave up 1 base and J gave up 3 bases; unmatched junction bases: 3. The germline V gene encodes CDR1 SGHVS and CDR2 FNYEAQ. The CDR3 region is CASSLDRGYYEQYF. Written as DNA, the CDR3 is TGTGCCAGCAGCTTAGACAGGGGTTACTACGAGCAGTACTTC.

The rearrangement uses TRBV5-1 and TRBJ2-5; tentative D call: TRBD1 (6 bases). Between the trimmed V and J ends, which lost 0 bases and 1 base, there was a span of 19 bases. Germline CDR1 is SGHRS and CDR2 is YFSETQ. This CDR3 is built from 18 residues. CDR3 bases: TGCGCCAGCAGCTTGGCTGTTTGGGGGCTACCATCCCAAGAGACCCAGTACTTC. This gives the protein CASSLAVWGLPSQETQYF.

This chain links TRBV30 with TRBJ2-2; D ambiguous. Per the germline V gene, CDR1 is GTSNPN and CDR2 is SVGIG (reference sequence). Trimming cost V 3 bases and J 4 bases, with 9 bases left between them. CDR3 length: 13 residues. DNA of the CDR3: TGTGCCTGGAGCTTCTTATCCACCGGGGAGCTGTTTTTT. It specifies CAWSFLSTGELFF.

The rearrangement joins TRBV19 to TRBJ2-7, with a tentative D call TRBD1 (6 bases). The germline gives CDR1 LNHDA, CDR2 SQIVND (reference sequence). The CDR3 runs 14 residues. The V end lost 4 bases, the J end lost 2 bases, and 12 bases lay between the germline ends. This CDR3 reads CASSTQGPPYEQYF. CDR3 sequence (DNA): TGTGCCAGTAGTACTCAGGGGCCCCCCTACGAGCAGTACTTC.

This rearrangement joins TRBV27 to TRBJ1-5, with D possibly TRBD1 on 5 matching bases. Germline V CDR1 and CDR2: MNHEY, SMNVEV (reference sequence). The CDR3 runs to 14 residues. Trimming stripped 3 bases from V and 6 bases from J, with 12 bases between. CDR3 in DNA: TGTGCCAGCAGTTTCAGTCGGGGGGGTCAGCCCCAGCATTTT. Translating it yields CASSFSRGGQPQHF.